The sequence of this T cell receptor beta chain was determined in a study of blood T cell repertoires in COVID-19. The V gene end was trimmed by 8 bases and the J gene end by 6 bases; junction bases not matched to a gene: 8. CDR3 length: 14 amino acids. The germline CDR1 and CDR2 sequences are MNHEY and SVGAGI. Using immunoSEQ multiplex PCR, the repertoire was profiled, and TCRdb retains in-frame clones only, with some absent. The table records some 210,000 clones, approximately 90% of them present only once. The sample was peripheral blood. The source is a man aged 25 to 40 with acute or convalescent COVID-19. This chain links TRBV6-5 with TRBJ2-3, with 10 bases aligning to TRBD2. CDR3 bases: TGTGCCAGCGCACTAGCGGGACACACGGATACGCAGTATTTT. Protein product: CASALAGHTDTQYF.